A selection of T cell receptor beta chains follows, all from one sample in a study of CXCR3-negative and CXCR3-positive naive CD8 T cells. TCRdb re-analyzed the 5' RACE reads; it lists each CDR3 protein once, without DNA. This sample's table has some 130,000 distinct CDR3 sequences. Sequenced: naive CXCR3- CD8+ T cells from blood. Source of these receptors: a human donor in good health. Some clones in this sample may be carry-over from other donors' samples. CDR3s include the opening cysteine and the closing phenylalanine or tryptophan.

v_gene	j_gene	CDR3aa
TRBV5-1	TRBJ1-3	CASSRPDRENGNTIYF
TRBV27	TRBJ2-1	CASSLSGGPGEQFF
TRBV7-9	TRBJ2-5	CASSLGSSGAQETQYF
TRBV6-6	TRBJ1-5	CASSQGWGNQPQHF
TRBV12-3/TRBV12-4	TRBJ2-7	CASTFTSGAYEQYF
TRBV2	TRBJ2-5	CASSTERGEETQYF
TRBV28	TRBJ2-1	CASSRWTGGVSSYNEQFF
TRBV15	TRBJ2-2	CATTPLRVATGELFF
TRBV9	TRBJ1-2	CASSVLQGQGYTF
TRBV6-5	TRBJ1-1	CASSLARQGGTEAFF
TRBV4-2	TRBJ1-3	CASSQDIWAGEAGNTIYF
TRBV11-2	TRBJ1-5	CASSQSTGRGQPQHF
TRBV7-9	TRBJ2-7	CASSLEQTHYEQYF
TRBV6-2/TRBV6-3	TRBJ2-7	CASTDDPNYEQYF
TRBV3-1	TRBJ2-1	CASSQEGQGVGEQFF
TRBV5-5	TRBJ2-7	CASSHGQRVYEQYF
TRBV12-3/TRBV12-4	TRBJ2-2	CASSLGPGTGELFF
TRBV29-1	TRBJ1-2	CSVHTPGQESYGYTF
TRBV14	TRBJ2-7	CASSQETQGAYEQYF
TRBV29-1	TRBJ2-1	CSPADYNEQFF
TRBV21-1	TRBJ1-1	CASSIRKDRGDTEAFF
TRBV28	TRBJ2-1	CGSSLLGLVGNEQFF
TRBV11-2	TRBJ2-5	CASSLRLAGTQYF
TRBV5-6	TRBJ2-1	CASSWGTNEQFF
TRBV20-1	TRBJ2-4	CSAENKGPKGSVAKNIQYF
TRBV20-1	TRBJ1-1	CSEEQGNTEAFF